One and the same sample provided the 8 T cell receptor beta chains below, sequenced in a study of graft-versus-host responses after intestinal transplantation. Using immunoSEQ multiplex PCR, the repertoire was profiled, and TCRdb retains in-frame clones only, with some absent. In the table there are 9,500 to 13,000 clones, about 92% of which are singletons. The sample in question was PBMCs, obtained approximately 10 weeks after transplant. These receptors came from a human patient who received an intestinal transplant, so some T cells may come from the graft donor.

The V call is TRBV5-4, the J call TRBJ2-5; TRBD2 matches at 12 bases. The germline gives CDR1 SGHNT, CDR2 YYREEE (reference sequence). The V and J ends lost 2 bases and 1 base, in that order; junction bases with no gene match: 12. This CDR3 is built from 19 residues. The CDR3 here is CASSLDLAGGRGTQETQYF. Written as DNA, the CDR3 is TGTGCCAGCAGCTTAGATCTAGCGGGAGGGCGAGGGACCCAAGAGACCCAGTACTTC. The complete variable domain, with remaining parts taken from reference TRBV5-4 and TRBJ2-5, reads ETGVTQSPTHLIKTRGQQVTLRCSSQSGHNTVSWYQQALGQGPQFIFQYYREEENGRGNFPPRFSGLQFPNYSSELNVNALELDDSALYLCASSLDLAGGRGTQETQYFGPGTRLLVL.

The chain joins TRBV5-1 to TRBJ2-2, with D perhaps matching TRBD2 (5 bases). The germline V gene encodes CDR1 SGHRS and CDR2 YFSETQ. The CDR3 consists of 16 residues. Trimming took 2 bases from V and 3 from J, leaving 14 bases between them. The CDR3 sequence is CASSFNSWRDTGELFF. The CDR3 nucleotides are TGCGCCAGCAGCTTTAATTCTTGGCGGGACACCGGGGAGCTGTTTTTT. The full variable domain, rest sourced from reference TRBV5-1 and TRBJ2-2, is KAGVTQTPRYLIKTRGQQVTLSCSPISGHRSVSWYQQTPGQGLQFLFEYFSETQRNKGNFPGRFSGRQFSNSRSEMNVSTLELGDSALYLCASSFNSWRDTGELFFGEGSRLTVL.

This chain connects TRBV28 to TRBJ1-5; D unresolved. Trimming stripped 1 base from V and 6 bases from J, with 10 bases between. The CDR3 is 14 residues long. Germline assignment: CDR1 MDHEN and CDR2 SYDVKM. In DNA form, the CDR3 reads TGTGCCAGCAGTTTATTCCAACAGAGTCAGCCCCAGCATTTT. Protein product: CASSLFQQSQPQHF.

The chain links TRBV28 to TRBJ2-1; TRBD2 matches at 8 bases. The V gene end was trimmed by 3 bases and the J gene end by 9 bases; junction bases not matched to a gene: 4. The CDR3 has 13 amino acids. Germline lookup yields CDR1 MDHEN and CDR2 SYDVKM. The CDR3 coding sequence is TGTGCCAGCAGTTTTGGGAGCGGGAGTGAGCAGTTCTTC. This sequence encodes CASSFGSGSEQFF.

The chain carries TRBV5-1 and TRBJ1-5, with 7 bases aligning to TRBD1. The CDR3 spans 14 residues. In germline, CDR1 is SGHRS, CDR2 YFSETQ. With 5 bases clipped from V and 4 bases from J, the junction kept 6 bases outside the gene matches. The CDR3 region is CASSQTGLNQPQHF. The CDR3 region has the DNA TGCGCCAGCAGTCAGACAGGGCTAAATCAGCCCCAGCATTTT.

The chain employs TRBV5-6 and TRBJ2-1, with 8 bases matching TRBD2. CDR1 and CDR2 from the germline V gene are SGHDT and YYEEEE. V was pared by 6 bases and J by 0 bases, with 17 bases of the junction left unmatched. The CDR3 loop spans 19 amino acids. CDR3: CASTIGYWVLADSYNEQFF. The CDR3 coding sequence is TGTGCCAGCACCATCGGTTACTGGGTACTAGCGGACTCCTACAATGAGCAGTTCTTC.

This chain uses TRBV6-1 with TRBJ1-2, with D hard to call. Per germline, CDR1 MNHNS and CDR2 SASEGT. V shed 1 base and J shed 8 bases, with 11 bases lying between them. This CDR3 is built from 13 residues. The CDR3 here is CASSEVTSLGYTF. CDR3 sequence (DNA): TGTGCCAGCAGTGAAGTCACGTCCCTAGGCTACACCTTC.

The DNA of the CDR3 is TGTGCCAGCAGCCAAGAGGACAGCCCTAACTATGGCTACACCTTC. Translation: CASSQEDSPNYGYTF. V is TRBV4-2 and J is TRBJ1-2; possibly TRBD1 for D (6 bases). With 0 bases removed from V and 0 bases from J, the gap between germline ends came to 8 bases. The CDR3 runs to 15 residues. Germline CDR1 and CDR2: LGHNA and YNFKEQ.